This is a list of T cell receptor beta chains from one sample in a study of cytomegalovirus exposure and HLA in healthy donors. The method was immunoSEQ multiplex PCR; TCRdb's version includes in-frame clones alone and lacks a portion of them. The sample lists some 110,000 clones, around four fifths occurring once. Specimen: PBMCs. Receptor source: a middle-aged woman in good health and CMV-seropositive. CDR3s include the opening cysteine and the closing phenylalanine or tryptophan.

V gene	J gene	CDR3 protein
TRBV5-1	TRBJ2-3	CASSLALAGGRADTQYF
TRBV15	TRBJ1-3	CATYAEQPTNTIYF
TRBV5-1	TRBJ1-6	CASSPVFTGTSYNSPLHF
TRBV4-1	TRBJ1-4	CASSQEGWTEGEKLFF
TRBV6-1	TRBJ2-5	CASSARGGMWGETQYF
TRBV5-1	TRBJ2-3	CASSLEDRGDTQYF
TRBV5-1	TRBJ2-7	CASSLQTSGSYEQYF
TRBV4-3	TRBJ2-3	CASSHPSGGAEDTQYF
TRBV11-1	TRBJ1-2	CASSFRTGLTDGYTF
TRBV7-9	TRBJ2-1	CASSFGGKNNEQFF
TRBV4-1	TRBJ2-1	CASSQEHLAGPGWFF
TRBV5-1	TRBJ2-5	CASSLGLAGAETQYF
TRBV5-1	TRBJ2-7	CASRMNSARWTTYEQYF
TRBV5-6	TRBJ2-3	CASGASGISDTQYF
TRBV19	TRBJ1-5	CASNLPGQRNQPQHF
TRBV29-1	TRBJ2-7	CSVLQGSIYEQYF
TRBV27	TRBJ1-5	CASSSTGAGNQPQHF
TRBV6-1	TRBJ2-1	CASSDEGRGYGEQFF
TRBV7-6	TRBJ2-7	CASSLAEDRDDSYEQYF
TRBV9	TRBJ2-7	CASSPGLTKTYEQYF
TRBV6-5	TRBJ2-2	CASSYLQGSGELFF
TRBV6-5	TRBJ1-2	CASSSRDGYGYTF
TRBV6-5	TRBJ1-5	CAGEAVDQPQHF
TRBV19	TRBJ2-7	CASSFPGHYEQYF
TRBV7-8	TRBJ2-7	CASSLGGTPSEQYF
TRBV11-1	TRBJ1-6	CASGQGGSPLHF
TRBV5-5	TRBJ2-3	CASSTVQGWRTDTQYF
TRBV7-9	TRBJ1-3	CASSRRAREDTIYF
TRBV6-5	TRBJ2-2	CASSYSGLSGTGELFF
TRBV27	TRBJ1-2	CASSLLQGDGYTF
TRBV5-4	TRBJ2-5	CASSSGTTKETQYF
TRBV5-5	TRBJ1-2	CASSLVASGQIYYGYTF
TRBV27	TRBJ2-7	CASSSTGEQYF
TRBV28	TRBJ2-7	CASSANEQYF
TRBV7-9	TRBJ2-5	CASSTTSGGETQYF
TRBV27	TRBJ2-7	CASRALENYEQYF
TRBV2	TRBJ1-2	CASTKRTPLNYGYTF